The present T cell receptor beta chain was sequenced within a study of graft-versus-host responses after intestinal transplantation. Whole-study results and caveats: Recipient marrow harbored GvH clones, some of which surfaced first in ileum or blood. Early after transplant, HvG declines were associated with peak levels of circulating GvH clones.

The CDR3 totals 15 residues. Per germline, CDR1 GTSNPN and CDR2 SVGIG (reference sequence). V was trimmed by 2 bases and J by 5 bases, leaving 15 bases between them. Worth noting for this clone: Its antigen is unidentified.

Sequenced by immunoSEQ multiplex PCR; TCRdb stores in-frame clones only, minus some. The table includes 140,000 or so clones, around 90% detected once. The chain employs TRBV30 and TRBJ2-2; weak D call: TRBD2 (5 bases). This TCR was recovered from a human donor who received an intestinal transplant. This sample comprised unstimulated CD4+ T cells sorted from spleen or lymph node cells, obtained before intestinal transplant. CDR3 region: CAWSPFRGLTGELFF. CDR3 nucleotide sequence: TGTGCCTGGAGTCCGTTTCGGGGTTTGACCGGGGAGCTGTTTTTT.